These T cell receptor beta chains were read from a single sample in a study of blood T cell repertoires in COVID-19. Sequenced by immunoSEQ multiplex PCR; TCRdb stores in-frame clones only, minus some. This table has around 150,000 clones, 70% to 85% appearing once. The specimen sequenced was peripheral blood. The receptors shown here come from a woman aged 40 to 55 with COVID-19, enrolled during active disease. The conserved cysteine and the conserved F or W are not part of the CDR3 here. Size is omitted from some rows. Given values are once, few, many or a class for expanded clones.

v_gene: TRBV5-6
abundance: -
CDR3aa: ASSSWFGKAPDTQY

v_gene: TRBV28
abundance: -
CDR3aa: ASSLQVPRYT

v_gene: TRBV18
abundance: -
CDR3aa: ASRPGGWGFAEAF

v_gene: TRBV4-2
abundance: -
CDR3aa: ASSPSASYNEQF

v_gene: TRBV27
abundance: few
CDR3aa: ASSLSGQGVENQPQH

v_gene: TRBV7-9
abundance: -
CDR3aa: ASSYRLPTGEKLF

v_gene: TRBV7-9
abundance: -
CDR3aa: ASSSGGSGNTIY

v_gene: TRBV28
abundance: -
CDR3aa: ATALSGALSNQPQH

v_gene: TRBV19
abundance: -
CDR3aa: ASSTTGKNIQY

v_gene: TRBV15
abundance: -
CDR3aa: ATSPGQLTGELF

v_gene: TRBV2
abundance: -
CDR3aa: ASSRELKVSSYNEQF

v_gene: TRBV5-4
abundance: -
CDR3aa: ASSLSQANTEAF

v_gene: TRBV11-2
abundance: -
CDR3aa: ASSLGARTGTDEQY

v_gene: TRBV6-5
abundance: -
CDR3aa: ASSQSSGGWNEQF

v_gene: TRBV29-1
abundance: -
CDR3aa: SVKGQDRETQY

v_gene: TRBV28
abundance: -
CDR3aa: ASSLNSGLITYEQY

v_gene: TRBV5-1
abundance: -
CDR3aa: ASSLGVTGWRYEQY

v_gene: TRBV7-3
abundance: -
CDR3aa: ASSSPTSNEQF

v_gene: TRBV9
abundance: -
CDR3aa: ASSVGRGDPTEAF

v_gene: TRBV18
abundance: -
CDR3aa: ASSSGQGANTEAF

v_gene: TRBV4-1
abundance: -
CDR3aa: ASSHTGLSMGNTIY

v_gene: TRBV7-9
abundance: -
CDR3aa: ASSFRGNTEAF

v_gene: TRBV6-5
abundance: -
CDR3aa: ASSKGTGELF

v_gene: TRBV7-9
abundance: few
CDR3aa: AIASGGGLSGYT

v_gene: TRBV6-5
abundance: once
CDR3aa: ASSYMGQNNSPLH

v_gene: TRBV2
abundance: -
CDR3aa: ASTLIDSTGELF

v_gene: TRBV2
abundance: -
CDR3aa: ASTGGAMGQPQH

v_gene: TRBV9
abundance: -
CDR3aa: ASSAGLAGGTQY

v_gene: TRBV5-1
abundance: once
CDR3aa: ASSPTLEVGYT

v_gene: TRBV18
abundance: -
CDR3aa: ASSPRKDKAF

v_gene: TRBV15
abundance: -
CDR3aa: ATSSPYGGRETQY

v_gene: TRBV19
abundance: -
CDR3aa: ATIRTGERYGYT

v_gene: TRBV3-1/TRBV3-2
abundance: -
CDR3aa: ASSPTRFADTQY

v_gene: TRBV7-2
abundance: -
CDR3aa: ASSVDSRQGEKLF

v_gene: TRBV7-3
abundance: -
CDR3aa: ASSLMGGKTGELF